The clone carrying this T cell receptor beta chain was counted only a few times. Germline values: CDR1 SGHVS, CDR2 FQNEAQ. V dropped 5 bases and J dropped 4; count of bases not matched to a gene: 14. This CDR3 has 17 residues. The isolated RNA, all of it, was reverse transcribed, so expressed TCRB transcripts were what got sequenced. Produced via immunoSEQ multiplex PCR; TCRdb's table is partial and in-frame only. Altogether 300,000 to 400,000 clones are present, roughly 8% being singletons, with the ten largest covering 0.44%. The sample belongs to a study of beta chain features in type 1 diabetes. Background on the study: There was similarity between patients and healthy donors in age, gender and cell yields.

Material for sequencing was central memory CD4+ T cells from blood. This TCR came from a woman aged 18-29 years in good health. This sequence joins TRBV7-8 and TRBJ2-1; 7 bases match TRBD2. The CDR3 sequence: CASSLMRGSRGYNEQFF. The CDR3 coding sequence is TGTGCCAGCAGCCTCATGCGCGGGAGCCGGGGGTACAATGAGCAGTTCTTC.